These 30 T cell receptor beta chains share one sample of origin, sequenced in a study of OX40 agonist ivuxolimab in advanced cancers. Produced via immunoSEQ multiplex PCR; TCRdb's table is partial and in-frame only. This table holds about 94,000 clones, more than 85% found once. The sample was CD4+ or CD8+ T cells sorted from blood, taken in a trial of the OX40 agonist ivuxolimab. The receptors were gathered from an adult with an advanced solid tumor such as melanoma, head and neck, liver or kidney cancer.

This chain uses TRBV9 with TRBJ2-1, with 7 bases lining up with TRBD2. V shed 4 bases and J 7 bases; nucleotides not matched to a gene: 11. Per the germline V gene, CDR1 is SGDLS and CDR2 is YYNGEE. CDR3 size: 15 residues. DNA for the CDR3: TGTGCCAGCAGCTCTCGACTAGCCCTTTCGAATGAGCAGTTCTTC. Translation: CASSSRLALSNEQFF.

In this sample, this clone turned up once. The rearrangement links TRBV27 to TRBJ2-7, with 11 positions matching TRBD1. In germline, CDR1 is MNHEY, CDR2 SMNVEV (reference sequence). The CDR3 consists of 13 residues. Unmatched junction bases numbered 2, after V lost 4 bases and J lost 6 bases. CDR3 bases: TGTGCCAGCAGTTCGGGGACAGGGGGCGAGCAGTACTTC. Its protein is CASSSGTGGEQYF.

The J gene is TRBJ1-2, the V gene TRBV5-6; tentative D call: TRBD1 (5 bases). V shed 2 bases and J shed 8 bases, with 22 bases lying between them. The germline gives CDR1 SGHDT, CDR2 YYEEEE. The length of the CDR3 is 16 residues. CDR3 region: CASSFLTRARVGGYTF. The CDR3 coding sequence is TGTGCCAGCAGCTTCTTGACCAGGGCCCGAGTAGGAGGCTACACCTTC.

The chain recombines TRBV30 with TRBJ2-7, with D maybe TRBD2 (6 bases). The germline V gene encodes CDR1 GTSNPN and CDR2 SVGIG (reference sequence). Trimming cost V 2 bases and J 2 bases, with 7 bases left between them. The CDR3 contains 12 residues. The CDR3 here is CAWSRGTYEQYF. CDR3 in DNA: TGTGCCTGGAGTCGGGGGACCTACGAGCAGTACTTC.

This clone showed up just once. The chain has TRBV4-1 and TRBJ1-1; D may be TRBD1 (5 bases). From germline, CDR1 is MGHRA and CDR2 YSYEKL. V gave up 5 bases and J gave up 4 bases, with 20 bases separating them. The CDR3 consists of 16 residues. The CDR3 loop reads CASSYRLASGGTEAFF. CDR3 DNA: TGCGCCAGCAGCTACCGGCTGGCCTCGGGGGGCACTGAAGCTTTCTTT.

The chain carries TRBV11-3 and TRBJ2-3; D is possibly TRBD2 (5 bases). V shed 4 bases and J shed 5 bases, with 10 bases lying between them. CDR3 size: 13 residues. CDR1 and CDR2 from the germline V gene are SGHNT and YENEEA. CDR3 DNA: TGTGCCAGCAGCTCACCACGGGAAGATACGCAGTATTTT. Its translation: CASSSPREDTQYF.

This sequence joins TRBV6-6 and TRBJ2-5; D remains unclear. Trimming pared 0 bases from V and 5 bases from J, leaving 10 bases between. Per germline, CDR1 MNHNY and CDR2 SVGAGI (reference sequence). CDR3 length equals 14 residues. The CDR3 spells CASSYSRRFETQYF. Here the CDR3 DNA reads TGTGCCAGCAGTTACTCGAGAAGGTTCGAGACCCAGTACTTC.

This chain connects TRBV2 to TRBJ2-2; 11 positions match TRBD1. The length of the CDR3 is 18 residues. V was pared by 2 bases and J by 3 bases, with 8 bases of the junction left unmatched. Germline-derived CDR1 and CDR2 are SNHLY and FYNNEI. The CDR3 bases are TGTGCCAGCAGTGAAACCCGGGACAGGGGGATGGACACCGGGGAGCTGTTTTTT. It codes for CASSETRDRGMDTGELFF.

The DNA of the CDR3 is TGTGCCAGCAGCTTAGCGAACGGAAACTCCTACGAGCAGTACTTC. Protein product: CASSLANGNSYEQYF. The gene calls are TRBV11-2 and TRBJ2-7; no clear D gene. This CDR3 spans 15 amino acids. The ends were cut back, 1 base at V and 0 bases at J, with 10 bases in the middle. Germline values: CDR1 SGHAT, CDR2 FQNNGV.

J is TRBJ2-3 and V is TRBV6-5, with 8 nucleotides matching TRBD1. The length of the CDR3 is 15 residues. From germline, CDR1 is MNHEY and CDR2 SVGAGI. Trimming at V came to 0 bases and at J to 6 bases, leaving 5 bases not matched to a gene. The CDR3 spells CASSYSRGPRDTQYF. The CDR3 nucleotides are TGTGCCAGCAGTTACTCCAGGGGGCCGAGGGATACGCAGTATTTT.

The V and J genes are TRBV21-1 and TRBJ1-3; the tabulated D call, TRBD1, remains unverified against the DNA. TRBV21-1 has pseudogene status. CDR3 size: 16 residues. The CDR3 region has the DNA TGTGCCAGCAGCAAAGCAGGGACAGTCTGTGGAAACACCATATATTTT. Translating gives CASSKAGTVCGNTIYF.

This chain uses TRBV15 with TRBJ2-5; D is unresolved. Germline assignment: CDR1 LNHNV and CDR2 YYDKDF (reference sequence). Between the trimmed V and J ends, which lost 9 bases and 4 bases, there was a span of 15 bases. The length of the CDR3 is 13 residues. CDR3: CATAGRAGETQYF. The CDR3 bases are TGTGCCACGGCCGGACGGGCTGGAGAGACCCAGTACTTC.

The chain couples TRBV4-2 to TRBJ1-3; D is unclear. The CDR3 runs 15 residues. CDR1 is LGHNA and CDR2 is YNFKEQ in the germline V gene. The V gene lost 0 bases and the J gene lost 1 base, with 7 bases spanning the gap. The DNA for the CDR3 is TGTGCCAGCAGCCAAGATTTGGTGTCTGGAAACACCATATATTTT. This translates into CASSQDLVSGNTIYF.

The chain is built from TRBV27 and TRBJ2-2, with D hard to call. This CDR3 spans 13 amino acids. Trimming took 0 bases from V and 4 from J, leaving 3 bases between them. CDR1 is MNHEY and CDR2 is SMNVEV in the germline V gene (reference sequence). CDR3 nucleotide sequence: TGTGCCAGCAGTTTATCACTCACCGGGGAGCTGTTTTTT. Translated, it gives CASSLSLTGELFF.

The rearrangement links TRBV4-1 to TRBJ2-1; 8 nucleotides agree with TRBD2. The junction had 4 bases not matched to a gene; V was cut back by 3 bases and J by 6 bases. CDR1 and CDR2 (germline): MGHRA, YSYEKL. CDR3 length: 14 residues. The CDR3 DNA is TGCGCCAGCAGCCACCCGGGACTAGGCAATGAGCAGTTCTTC. Translated, it gives CASSHPGLGNEQFF.

DNA of the CDR3: TGTGCCAGCAGCATCAAGGGCTCTGGGGCCAACGTCCTGACTTTC. It encodes CASSIKGSGANVLTF. The chain uses TRBV27 and TRBJ2-6; D gene uncertain. CDR3 size: 15 residues. V lost 6 bases and J lost 0, with 9 bases in between. Germline V gene sequence: CDR1 MNHEY, CDR2 SMNVEV (reference sequence).

The chain employs TRBV4-2 and TRBJ1-5, with D perhaps TRBD1 (5 bases). CDR3 length equals 16 residues. Germline CDR1 LGHNA, CDR2 YNFKEQ. Trimming stripped 1 base from V and 1 base from J, with 11 bases between. CDR3 residues: CASSQVPGGSNQPQHF. CDR3 bases: TGTGCCAGCAGCCAAGTCCCCGGGGGAAGCAATCAGCCCCAGCATTTT.

This rearrangement joins TRBV11-2 to TRBJ2-7; 11 bases fit TRBD1. V trimming: 5 bases; J trimming: 7 bases; junction bases outside the gene matches: 7. Germline CDR1 is SGHAT and CDR2 is FQNNGV. The CDR3 totals 14 residues. CDR3 residues: CASSPGQGAKEQYF. The CDR3 bases are TGTGCCAGCAGCCCTGGACAGGGGGCGAAAGAGCAGTACTTC.

The chain combines TRBV5-6 with TRBJ1-1; TRBD1 is a possible D gene (5 bases). The V gene lost 4 bases and the J gene lost 4 bases, with 11 bases spanning the gap. The CDR3 spans 13 residues. The V gene's germline CDR1 is SGHDT and CDR2 YYEEEE. The CDR3 protein is CASSGFGGTEAFF. As DNA, the CDR3 is TGTGCCAGCAGCGGGTTCGGGGGCACTGAAGCTTTCTTT. Complete variable domain (other parts from reference TRBV5-6 and TRBJ1-1): DAGVTQSPTHLIKTRGQQVTLRCSPKSGHDTVSWYQQALGQGPQFIFQYYEEEERQRGNFPDRFSGHQFPNYSSELNVNALLLGDSALYLCASSGFGGTEAFFGQGTRLTVV.

This CDR3 reads CSANLNDRGGTEAFF. Here the CDR3 DNA reads TGCAGCGCCAATCTAAACGACAGGGGAGGGACTGAAGCTTTCTTT. The chain carries TRBV29-1 and TRBJ1-1, with 8 bases fitting TRBD1. The J segment lost 5 bases and the V segment lost 7 bases, leaving 15 bases of the junction unmatched. Per the germline V gene, CDR1 is SQVTM and CDR2 is ANQGSEA. The CDR3 runs 15 residues.

The chain joins TRBV9 to TRBJ1-2; 8 bases align to TRBD1. The CDR3 spans 16 residues. The junction had 11 bases not matched to a gene; V was cut back by 0 bases and J by 7 bases. From germline, CDR1 is SGDLS and CDR2 YYNGEE. The CDR3 DNA is TGTGCCAGCAGCGTAGAAGGCGGTCAGGGGGCGGTTGGCTACACCTTC. Protein product: CASSVEGGQGAVGYTF.

The chain recombines TRBV6-5 with TRBJ1-1; TRBD1 matches at 9 bases. V was clipped by 7 bases and J by 6 bases; unmatched bases: 9. This CDR3 region has 14 residues. CDR1 MNHEY and CDR2 SVGAGI come from the germline V gene. The CDR3 protein is CASKQTGGRSEAFF. In nucleotides, the CDR3 is TGTGCCAGCAAGCAGACAGGGGGGAGATCTGAAGCTTTCTTT.

The V and J genes are TRBV5-1 and TRBJ2-7; 7 bases map to TRBD2. The CDR3 is 15 amino acids. V shed 2 bases, J shed 0 bases, and the junction held 5 bases outside the gene matches. Germline CDR1 SGHRS, CDR2 YFSETQ. The chain's CDR3 is CASSFTAGSSYEQYF. CDR3 coding DNA: TGCGCCAGCAGCTTTACAGCGGGAAGCTCCTACGAGCAGTACTTC.

The rearrangement joins TRBV9 to TRBJ2-2, with D hard to call. Germline CDR1 reads SGDLS; CDR2 reads YYNGEE. V lost 1 base and J lost 6, with 4 bases in between. This CDR3 has 12 residues. The CDR3 loop is CASSVSPGELFF. Written as DNA, the CDR3 is TGTGCCAGCAGCGTATCCCCCGGGGAGCTGTTTTTT.

In its sample, this clone was seen once. The genes are TRBV25-1 and TRBJ2-7; 7 nucleotides line up with TRBD1. After removal of 8 bases from V and 5 bases from J, the junction contained 9 bases not matched to a gene. Germline CDR1 reads MGHDK; CDR2 reads SYGVNS. The CDR3 length is 13 residues. The DNA for the CDR3 is TGTGCCAGCCTTTCCCCGACAGGGAACGAGCAGTACTTC. It yields the protein CASLSPTGNEQYF.

The V gene is TRBV6-6, the J gene TRBJ1-2, with D possibly matching TRBD1 (6 bases). The CDR3 is made up of 14 amino acids. Germline V gene data show CDR1 as MNHNY and CDR2 as SVGAGI (reference sequence). The V end lost 0 bases, the J end lost 4 bases, and 9 bases lay between the germline ends. CDR3 nucleotide sequence: TGTGCCAGCAGTTACTCACCGGGGGCCTATGGCTACACCTTC. This translates into CASSYSPGAYGYTF.

The chain is built from TRBV28 and TRBJ1-1, with TRBD1 as a possible D gene (5 bases). V lost 6 bases and J lost 0, with 11 bases in between. The CDR3 totals 14 residues. The germline CDR1 and CDR2 sequences are MDHEN and SYDVKM. In DNA form, the CDR3 reads TGTGCCAGCAGCCCCGGGACGTTGAACACTGAAGCTTTCTTT. Protein sequence: CASSPGTLNTEAFF.

The chain couples TRBV19 to TRBJ2-7, with D perhaps TRBD1 (5 bases). The CDR3 runs 12 residues. Germline loops: CDR1 LNHDA, CDR2 SQIVND (reference sequence). The V end lost 10 bases, the J end lost 3 bases, and 13 bases lay between the germline ends. CDR3: CAKLVRGYEQYF. The CDR3 DNA follows: TGTGCCAAACTTGTAAGGGGCTACGAGCAGTACTTC.

This sequence joins TRBV23-1 and TRBJ1-2, with D tentatively TRBD1 (5 bases). TRBV23-1 is flagged as an ORF with uncertain function. The CDR3 contains 16 residues. The germline V and J ends were trimmed by 0 bases and 5 bases, with 16 bases remaining between them. The DNA of the CDR3 is TGCGCCAGCAGTCAATCGTACAGGCGGCCTAGGTATGGCTACACCTTC. Translation gives CASSQSYRRPRYGYTF.

The chain uses TRBV7-3 and TRBJ2-3; D is unresolved. V lost 5 bases and J 0 bases, leaving 15 bases between the germline ends. CDR3 length equals 16 residues. CDR1 and CDR2 (germline): SGHTA, FQGTGA. Here the CDR3 reads CASSPFITGSTDTQYF. DNA for the CDR3: TGTGCCAGCAGCCCCTTCATTACCGGCAGCACAGATACGCAGTATTTT.